This T cell receptor beta chain was sequenced during a study of cytomegalovirus exposure and HLA in healthy donors. Findings and caveats of the study: The authors judged a highly shared variant cluster likely a sequencing artifact. Across donors, most TCRs were seen rarely, yet some public ones were widespread. TRBV6-2, TRBV6-3 and some other V segments were unresolvable in 87-base-pair reads. Sequences of the TCR beta chain were said to predict the HLA-A and HLA-B alleles of most subjects accurately.

Primers: 60 Vbeta forward and 13 Jbeta reverse. Repertoires were generated with immunoSEQ multiplex PCR, while TCRdb's copy carries only in-frame clones and drops some. In the table there are more than 80,000 clones, 55% to 65% of which are singletons. This clone has only a few counts. Its cognate antigen is unknown. Germline lookup yields CDR1 SGHTA and CDR2 FQGNSA. V dropped 5 bases and J dropped 4; count of bases not matched to a gene: 0. CDR3 length equals 12 residues. This chain uses TRBV7-2 with TRBJ2-3; 7 nucleotides agree with TRBD2. This clonotype was sampled from a human donor in good health. The sample taken for sequencing was PBMCs. CDR3 nucleotide sequence: TGTGCCAGCAGCCGGGGGGCAGATACGCAGTATTTT. Its protein is CASSRGADTQYF.